A single sample is the source of the 24 T cell receptor beta chains below, sequenced in a study of CD8 T cells in Susac syndrome. RNA in amounts of 0.5 to 1 ug was reverse transcribed with random hexamers. Each CDR3 protein is one row after TCRdb ran MiXCR on the immunoSEQ multiplex PCR reads. The sample consists of around 200,000 distinct CDR3 sequences, roughly 94% of them appearing once. Sample: CD8+ T cells from PBMCs. All receptors derive from a human donor with Susac syndrome.

This sequence joins TRBV30 and TRBJ2-7; D is perhaps TRBD2 (5 bases). This CDR3 has 11 residues. Deletions cut 5 bases from V and 7 bases from J, with 12 bases between. The germline CDR1 and CDR2 sequences are GTSNPN and SVGIG (reference sequence). The CDR3 DNA follows: TGTGCCTGGGGCAACCCGGGGGAGCAGTACTTC. Amino acid sequence: CAWGNPGEQYF.

The genes are TRBV9 and TRBJ1-2, with D tentatively TRBD1 (5 bases). Germline V CDR1 and CDR2: SGDLS, YYNGEE. The CDR3 is 16 residues long. With 0 bases removed from V and 2 bases from J, the gap between germline ends came to 14 bases. In nucleotides, the CDR3 is TGTGCCAGCAGCGTAGCTCCCCAGGGTCGGAACTATGGCTACACCTTC. Its protein is CASSVAPQGRNYGYTF.

V usage is TRBV20-1 and J usage is TRBJ2-4, with 8 bases matching TRBD1. V shed 4 bases and J 8 bases; nucleotides not matched to a gene: 10. This CDR3 has 14 residues. The germline V gene encodes CDR1 DFQATT and CDR2 SNEGSKA (reference sequence). The CDR3 is CSATKSTGADIQYF. The CDR3, as DNA: TGCAGTGCTACCAAATCGACAGGGGCGGACATTCAGTACTTC.

A single count supports this clonotype. The genes are TRBV29-1 and TRBJ1-1, with D possibly matching TRBD1 (5 bases). The germline gives CDR1 SQVTM, CDR2 ANQGSEA. V dropped 8 bases and J dropped 1 base, with 11 bases sitting between them. The CDR3 has 12 residues. DNA for the CDR3: TGCAGCTATATTGGGGGGAACACTGAAGCTTTCTTT. Its protein is CSYIGGNTEAFF.

The chain has TRBV28 and TRBJ2-5; D gene uncertain. Trimming cost V 6 bases and J 5 bases, with 10 bases left between them. CDR1 and CDR2 (germline): MDHEN, SYDVKM. The CDR3 contains 12 residues. The CDR3 DNA sequence: TGTGCCAGCAGGGTCCTCGGTGAGACCCAGTACTTC. As protein: CASRVLGETQYF.

CDR3 sequence (DNA): TGCAGCGTGGAGAAGGGGGGAGGGACAGATACGCAGTATTTT. Amino acid sequence: CSVEKGGGTDTQYF. The chain employs TRBV29-1 and TRBJ2-3; possibly TRBD2 for D (7 bases). Germline lookup yields CDR1 SQVTM and CDR2 ANQGSEA. The ends were cut back, 6 bases at V and 3 bases at J, with 16 bases in the middle. The CDR3 has 14 amino acids.

The rearrangement joins TRBV18 to TRBJ1-2; maybe TRBD1 (6 bases). V shed 0 bases and J shed 6 bases, with 23 bases lying between them. CDR1 is KGHSH and CDR2 is LQKENI in the germline V gene. The CDR3 is 18 amino acids. DNA for the CDR3: TGTGCCAGCTCACCACCGTTTACAGGGTCTCCCCACCGGGATGGCTACACCTTC. Amino acid sequence: CASSPPFTGSPHRDGYTF.

The chain carries TRBV27 and TRBJ2-1; TRBD2 agrees at 10 bases. Germline CDR1 MNHEY, CDR2 SMNVEV (reference sequence). This CDR3 spans 15 amino acids. Unmatched junction bases numbered 7, after V lost 5 bases and J lost 6 bases. In DNA form, the CDR3 reads TGTGCCAGCAGTCGCACACTAGCGGGGACCAATGAGCAGTTCTTC. This translates into CASSRTLAGTNEQFF.

The chain is built from TRBV12-3 or TRBV12-4 and TRBJ2-2; D is uncertain. CDR3 length: 12 amino acids. The V and J ends lost 4 bases and 4 bases respectively, with 4 bases between them. CDR3 bases: TGTGCCAGCAGTTCCCTCACCGGGGAGCTGTTTTTT. It is translated as CASSSLTGELFF.

V and J are TRBV13 and TRBJ2-5; tentatively, D is TRBD1 (5 bases). CDR1 and CDR2 (germline): PRHDT, FYEKMQ (reference sequence). CDR3 length: 14 amino acids. V was clipped by 0 bases and J by 5 bases, with 10 bases between them. This chain's CDR3 is CASSLGGARETQYF. CDR3 bases: TGTGCCAGCAGCTTAGGTGGGGCGAGGGAGACCCAGTACTTC. The full variable domain, with the rest looked up from reference TRBV13 and TRBJ2-5, is AAGVIQSPRHLIKEKRETATLKCYPIPRHDTVYWYQQGPGQDPQFLISFYEKMQSDKGSIPDRFSAQQFSDYHSELNMSSLELGDSALYFCASSLGGARETQYFGPGTRLLVL.

The chain uses TRBV13 and TRBJ1-3, with D unclear. Trimming took 0 bases from V and 4 from J, leaving 10 bases between them. The CDR3 totals 15 residues. Germline V CDR1 and CDR2: PRHDT, FYEKMQ (reference sequence). The CDR3 sequence is CASSLGLTGGNTIYF. CDR3 in DNA: TGTGCCAGCAGCTTAGGGCTGACGGGAGGAAACACCATATATTTT.

The chain combines TRBV5-1 with TRBJ2-7, with 7 bases identical to TRBD1. Germline values: CDR1 SGHRS, CDR2 YFSETQ. Trimming cost V 5 bases and J 4 bases; bases outside gene matches: 3. The CDR3 length is 12 residues. CDR3: CASRKTGYEQYF. The CDR3 DNA follows: TGCGCCAGCAGAAAGACAGGGTACGAGCAGTACTTC.

This chain joins TRBV11-2 and TRBJ2-7; D unclear. This CDR3 is built from 13 residues. Germline CDR1 SGHAT, CDR2 FQNNGV. Trimming shortened V by 3 bases and J by 1 base, and 7 bases separated the two germline ends. For the CDR3, the DNA is TGTGCCAGCAGCTTTCAACGTTCCTACGAGCAGTACTTC. Encoded protein: CASSFQRSYEQYF.

This clonotype was counted once. The chain is built from TRBV7-9 and TRBJ1-2, with 7 bases matching TRBD1. The CDR3 is 15 amino acids. V lost 2 bases to trimming and J lost 3 bases; unmatched junction nucleotides: 6. Germline V CDR1 and CDR2: SEHNR, FQNEAQ (reference sequence). This chain's CDR3 is CASSLPSGGDYGYTF. As DNA, the CDR3 is TGTGCCAGCAGCTTACCGTCAGGGGGGGACTATGGCTACACCTTC.

The J gene is TRBJ2-2, the V gene TRBV29-1; TRBD1 matches at 8 bases. Germline V gives CDR1 SQVTM, CDR2 ANQGSEA. The CDR3 has 18 residues. Trimming cost V 4 bases and J 4 bases; bases outside gene matches: 17. CDR3 DNA sequence: TGCAGCGTTGTGAGGATAGCGCCTGGACAGGGTACCACCGGGGAGCTGTTTTTT. It specifies CSVVRIAPGQGTTGELFF.

The CDR3: CASSYSRGQGNSPLHF. The CDR3 region has the DNA TGTGCCAGCAGTTACTCGAGGGGACAGGGAAATTCACCCCTCCACTTT. The V and J genes are TRBV6-5 and TRBJ1-6, with 9 nucleotides matching TRBD1. V dropped 0 bases and J dropped 7; count of bases not matched to a gene: 4. CDR1 is MNHEY, CDR2 SVGAGI, per germline. This CDR3 spans 16 amino acids.

The table lists this clonotype with a count of one. The V gene is TRBV7-9, the J gene TRBJ1-2; 7 nucleotides agree with TRBD1. This CDR3 is built from 15 residues. The germline V gene has CDR1 SEHNR and CDR2 FQNEAQ (reference sequence). V lost 5 bases to trimming and J lost 4 bases; unmatched junction nucleotides: 10. This chain's CDR3 is CASSRGQELIYGYTF. The CDR3 nucleotides are TGTGCCAGCAGCCGCGGACAGGAACTTATCTATGGCTACACCTTC.

The chain has TRBV9 and TRBJ1-5; no reliable D call. CDR1 is SGDLS, CDR2 YYNGEE, per germline. The germline V and J ends were trimmed by 3 bases and 3 bases, with 13 bases remaining between them. The CDR3 contains 15 residues. The CDR3 coding sequence is TGTGCCAGCAGCGCGGGAGTCCATCACAATCAGCCCCAGCATTTT. Translation: CASSAGVHHNQPQHF.

This clonotype has a single count. The V call is TRBV7-9, the J call TRBJ2-7; TRBD2 might be the D (6 bases). Germline-derived CDR1 and CDR2 are SEHNR and FQNEAQ (reference sequence). V was shortened by 4 bases and J by 4 bases, with 17 bases between the two germline ends. The CDR3 is made up of 15 amino acids. The CDR3: CASSSGDGDPYEQYF. The CDR3 coding sequence is TGTGCCAGCAGCTCGGGGGACGGAGACCCTTACGAGCAGTACTTC.

The J gene is TRBJ1-5, the V gene TRBV15; 8 positions agree with TRBD1. V was pared by 5 bases and J by 0 bases, with 6 bases of the junction left unmatched. Germline V lookup: CDR1 LNHNV, CDR2 YYDKDF (reference sequence). This CDR3 is 16 amino acids long. The CDR3 DNA reads TGTGCCACCAGCGGGGACAGGACGTATAGCAATCAGCCCCAGCATTTT. Translating gives CATSGDRTYSNQPQHF.

The rearrangement joins TRBV27 to TRBJ2-1; D possibly corresponds to TRBD2 (5 bases). This CDR3 is built from 15 residues. Germline CDR1 is MNHEY and CDR2 is SMNVEV (reference sequence). V was shortened by 7 bases and J by 2 bases, with 15 bases between the two germline ends. CDR3 region: CASNPLGMTYNEQFF. For the CDR3, the DNA is TGTGCCAGCAACCCACTAGGAATGACCTACAATGAGCAGTTCTTC.

The chain recombines TRBV20-1 with TRBJ2-6; D is unresolved. This CDR3 is 13 amino acids long. V was shortened by 1 base and J by 4 bases, with 5 bases between the two germline ends. Germline-derived CDR1 and CDR2 are DFQATT and SNEGSKA (reference sequence). CDR3 nucleotide sequence: TGCAGTGCTAGAGCCTGGGGGGCCAACGTCCTGACTTTC. This encodes CSARAWGANVLTF.

The V call is TRBV7-8, the J call TRBJ2-1; 14 bases are a match to TRBD2. V trimming: 0 bases; J trimming: 9 bases; junction bases outside the gene matches: 19. Germline CDR1 reads SGHVS; CDR2 reads FQNEAQ. This CDR3 has 21 residues. The CDR3 here is CASSLAMGDPGLAGAWGEQFF. The CDR3 nucleotides read TGTGCCAGCAGCTTAGCTATGGGGGATCCGGGACTAGCGGGAGCATGGGGTGAGCAGTTCTTC.

This chain links TRBV9 with TRBJ2-2; D not resolved. Per the germline V gene, CDR1 is SGDLS and CDR2 is YYNGEE. Trimming shortened V by 0 bases and J by 4 bases, and 16 bases separated the two germline ends. The CDR3 has 17 amino acids. CDR3 protein: CASSVAGAVTGTGELFF. For the CDR3, the DNA is TGTGCCAGCAGCGTAGCAGGAGCAGTTACGGGCACCGGGGAGCTGTTTTTT.